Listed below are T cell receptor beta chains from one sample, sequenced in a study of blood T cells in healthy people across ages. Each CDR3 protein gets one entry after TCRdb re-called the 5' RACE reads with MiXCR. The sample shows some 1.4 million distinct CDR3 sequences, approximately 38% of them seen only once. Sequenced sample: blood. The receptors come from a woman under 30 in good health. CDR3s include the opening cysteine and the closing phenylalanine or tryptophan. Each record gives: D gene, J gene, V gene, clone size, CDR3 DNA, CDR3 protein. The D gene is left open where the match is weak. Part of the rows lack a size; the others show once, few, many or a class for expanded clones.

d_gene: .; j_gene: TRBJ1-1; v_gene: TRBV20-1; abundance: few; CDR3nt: TGCAGTGCTGAGCGGACAGACATGAACACTGAAGCTTTCTTT; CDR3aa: CSAERTDMNTEAFF
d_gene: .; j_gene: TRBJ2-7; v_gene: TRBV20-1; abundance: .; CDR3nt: TGCAGTGCTAGAGTTTGGCGGGCAACCTCCTACGAGCAGTACTTC; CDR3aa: CSARVWRATSYEQYF
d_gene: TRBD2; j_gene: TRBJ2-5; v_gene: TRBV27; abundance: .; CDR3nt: TGTGCCAGCAGTTACCCTAGCGGGACCAATGAGCAGTACTTC; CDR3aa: CASSYPSGTNEQYF
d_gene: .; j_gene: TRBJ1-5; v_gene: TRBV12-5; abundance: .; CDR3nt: TGTGCTAGTGGTTTGGGGACGACGGGGGGTCAGCCCCAGCATTTT; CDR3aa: CASGLGTTGGQPQHF
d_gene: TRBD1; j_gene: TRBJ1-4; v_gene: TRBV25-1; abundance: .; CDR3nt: TGTGCCAGCAGTGAATACTTTTTGGGACAGGGCCCAGCGGATAATGAAAAACTGTTTTTT; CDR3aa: CASSEYFLGQGPADNEKLFF
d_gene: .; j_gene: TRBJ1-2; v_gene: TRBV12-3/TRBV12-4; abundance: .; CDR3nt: TGTGCCACCGAACAGTTCCCCCGCGACTATGGCTACACCTTC; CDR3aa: CATEQFPRDYGYTF
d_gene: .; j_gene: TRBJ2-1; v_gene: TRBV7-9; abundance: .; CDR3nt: TGTGCCAGCACCCACCGGGGGCCAAACAATGAGCAGTTCTTC; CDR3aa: CASTHRGPNNEQFF
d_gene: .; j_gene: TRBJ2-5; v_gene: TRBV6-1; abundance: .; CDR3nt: TGTGCCAGCAGTGAAGGGGCAGGGCAGGTAGAGACCCAGTACTTC; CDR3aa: CASSEGAGQVETQYF
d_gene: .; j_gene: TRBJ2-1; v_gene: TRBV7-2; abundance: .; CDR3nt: TGTGCCAGCAGCCCCGACAGGAGATACAATGAGCAGTTCTTC; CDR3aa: CASSPDRRYNEQFF
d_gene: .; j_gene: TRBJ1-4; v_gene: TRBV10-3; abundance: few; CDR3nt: TGTGCCATCAGGAACTCCGGTGCAACTAATGAAAAACTGTTTTTT; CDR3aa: CAIRNSGATNEKLFF
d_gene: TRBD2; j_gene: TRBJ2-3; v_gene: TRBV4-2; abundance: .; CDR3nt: TGTGCCAGCAGCCAAGATTACGAGCGGGGGACCGGTACGCAGTATTTT; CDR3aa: CASSQDYERGTGTQYF
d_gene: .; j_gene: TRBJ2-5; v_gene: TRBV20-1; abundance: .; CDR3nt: TGCAGTGATATCAGGGGGACCCAGTACTTC; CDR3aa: CSDIRGTQYF
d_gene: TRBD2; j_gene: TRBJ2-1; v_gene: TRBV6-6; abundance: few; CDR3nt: TGTGCCAGCATACGAGCGGGAGCCATGATCACTGAGCAGTTCTTC; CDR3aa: CASIRAGAMITEQFF
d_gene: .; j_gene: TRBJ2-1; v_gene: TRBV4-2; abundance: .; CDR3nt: TGTGCCAGCAGACCGGTGCTAGCGAACAACAATGAGCAGTTCTTC; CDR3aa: CASRPVLANNNEQFF
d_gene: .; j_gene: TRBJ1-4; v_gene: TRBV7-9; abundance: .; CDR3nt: TGTGCCAGCAGCTTATGGGGGAATGAAAAACTGTTTTTT; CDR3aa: CASSLWGNEKLFF
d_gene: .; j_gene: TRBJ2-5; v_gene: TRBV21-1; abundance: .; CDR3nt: TGTGCCGATCCGACTAGCGGGCGAGTCCTCCTCGCAATCTACAATGAGCAGTACTTC; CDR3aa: CADPTSGRVLLAIYNEQYF
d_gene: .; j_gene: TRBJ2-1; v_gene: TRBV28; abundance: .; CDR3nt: TGTGCCAGCAGTCATCTAAATGAGCAGTTCTTC; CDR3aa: CASSHLNEQFF
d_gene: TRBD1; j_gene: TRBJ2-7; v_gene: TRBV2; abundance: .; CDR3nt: TGTGCCAGCAGACAGACGGGACAGCCCTACGATGAGCAGTACTTC; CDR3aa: CASRQTGQPYDEQYF
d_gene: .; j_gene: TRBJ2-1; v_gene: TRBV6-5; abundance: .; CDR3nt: TGTGTCAGCAGTTCCAGCGCAAAATACAATGAGCAGTTCTTC; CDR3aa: CVSSSSAKYNEQFF
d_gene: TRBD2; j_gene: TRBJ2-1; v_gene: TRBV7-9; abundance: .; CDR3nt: TGTGCCAGCAGCCCGACAGGACTAGCGGTGAGCTCCTACAATGAGCAGTTCTTC; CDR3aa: CASSPTGLAVSSYNEQFF
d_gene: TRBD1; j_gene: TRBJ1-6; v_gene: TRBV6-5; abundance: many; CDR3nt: TGTGCCAGCAGTTACTCGGGGACAGCTAATTCACCCCTCCACTTT; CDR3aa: CASSYSGTANSPLHF
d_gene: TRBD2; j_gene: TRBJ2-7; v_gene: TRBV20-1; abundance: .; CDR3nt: TGCAGTGCTAGAGAAGGTAGCGGGAGCGGTTCCGAGCAGTACTTC; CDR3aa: CSAREGSGSGSEQYF
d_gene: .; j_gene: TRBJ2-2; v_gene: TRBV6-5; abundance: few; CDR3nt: TGTGCCAGCAGTCTCTTGCCAGACGGGGAGCTGTTTTTT; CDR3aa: CASSLLPDGELFF
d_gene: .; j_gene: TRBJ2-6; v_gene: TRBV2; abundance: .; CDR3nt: TGTGCCAGAGAGCCCCCTCCCTCTGGGGCCAACGTCCTGACTTTC; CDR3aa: CAREPPPSGANVLTF
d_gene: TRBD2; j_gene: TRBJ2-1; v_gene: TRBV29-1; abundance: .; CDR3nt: TGCAGCGGGGGAATCGCTAGCGGGAGGGATGAGCAGTTCTTC; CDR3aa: CSGGIASGRDEQFF
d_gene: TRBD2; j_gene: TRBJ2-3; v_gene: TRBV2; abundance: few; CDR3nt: TGTGCCAGCAGTGGTGTCGGGAGGGGTACAGATACGCAGTATTTT; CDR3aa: CASSGVGRGTDTQYF
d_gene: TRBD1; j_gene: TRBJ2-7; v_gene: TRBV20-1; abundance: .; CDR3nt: TGCAGTGCTAGAGGGGGGACAGGATTGTACGAGCAGTACTTC; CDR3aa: CSARGGTGLYEQYF
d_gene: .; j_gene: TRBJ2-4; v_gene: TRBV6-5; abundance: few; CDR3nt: TGTGCCAGCAGTTCCCTCGGTTCCCTTAAGCAGTACTTC; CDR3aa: CASSSLGSLKQYF
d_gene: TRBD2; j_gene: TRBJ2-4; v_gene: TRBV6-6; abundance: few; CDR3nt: TGTGCCAGCAGTTTCGGGACTACCCACCCTATGGAAAACATTCAGTACTTC; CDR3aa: CASSFGTTHPMENIQYF
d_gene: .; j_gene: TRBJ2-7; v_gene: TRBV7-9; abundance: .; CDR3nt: TGTGCCAGCGGCAGCCGGGACTCATCCTACGAGCAGTACTTC; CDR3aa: CASGSRDSSYEQYF
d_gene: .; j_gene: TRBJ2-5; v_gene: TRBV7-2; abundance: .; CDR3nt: TGTGCCAGCAGCCCGCGCCGGGGTCAGGAGACCCAGTACTTC; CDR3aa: CASSPRRGQETQYF
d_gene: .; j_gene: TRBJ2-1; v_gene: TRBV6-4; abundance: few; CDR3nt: TGTGCCAGCAGTGACCGGGAGAAGAGGTCCTACAATGAGCAGTTCTTC; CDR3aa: CASSDREKRSYNEQFF
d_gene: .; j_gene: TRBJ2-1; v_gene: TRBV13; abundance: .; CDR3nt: TGTGCCAGCAGCTCGGAGGAGGTCGCCTACAATGAGCAGTTCTTC; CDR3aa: CASSSEEVAYNEQFF
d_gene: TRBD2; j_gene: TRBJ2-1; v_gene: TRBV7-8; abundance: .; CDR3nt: TGTGCCAGCAACCATGGGACTAGCGGGAGATTTGTAGATGAGCAGTTCTTC; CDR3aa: CASNHGTSGRFVDEQFF
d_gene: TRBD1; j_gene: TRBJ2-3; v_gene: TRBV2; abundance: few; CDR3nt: TGTGCCAGCAGTAAGGGGACAGGGGCCCCAGATACGCAGTATTTT; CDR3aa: CASSKGTGAPDTQYF
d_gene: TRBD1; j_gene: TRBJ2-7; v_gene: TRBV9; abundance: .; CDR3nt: TGTGCCAGCAGCGTAGAAACAGGGGGGACCTACGAGCAGTACTTC; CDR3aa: CASSVETGGTYEQYF
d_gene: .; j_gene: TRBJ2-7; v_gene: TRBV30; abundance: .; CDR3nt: TGTGCCTGGAGTGGGGAGGTCACCTACGAGCAGTACTTC; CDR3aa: CAWSGEVTYEQYF
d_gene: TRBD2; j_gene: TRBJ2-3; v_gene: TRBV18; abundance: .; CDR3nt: TGTGCCAGCTCACCACCCGGGGGACTAGCGGAGACAGATACGCAGTATTTT; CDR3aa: CASSPPGGLAETDTQYF
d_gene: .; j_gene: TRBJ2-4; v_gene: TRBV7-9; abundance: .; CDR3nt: TGTGCCAGCAGCCCCCCAGCTGGATTAGCCAAAAACATTCAGTACTTC; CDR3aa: CASSPPAGLAKNIQYF
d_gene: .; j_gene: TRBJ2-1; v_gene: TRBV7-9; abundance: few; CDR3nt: TGTGCCAGCAGCTCCCGGACTACCTCTACTTACAATGAGCAGTTCTTC; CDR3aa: CASSSRTTSTYNEQFF
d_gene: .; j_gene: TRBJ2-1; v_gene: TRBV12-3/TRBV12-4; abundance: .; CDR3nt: TGTGCCAGCAGTGGAGGGCCGACTTTCAATGAGCAGTTCTTC; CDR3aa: CASSGGPTFNEQFF
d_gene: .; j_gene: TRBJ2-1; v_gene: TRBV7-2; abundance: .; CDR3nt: TGTGCCAGCAGCTTAGTTTACGGGAGCTCCTACAATGAGCAGTTCTTC; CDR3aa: CASSLVYGSSYNEQFF
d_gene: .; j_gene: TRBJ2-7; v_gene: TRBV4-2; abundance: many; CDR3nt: TGTGCCAGCAGCCAAGACCCCGACGAGCAGTACTTC; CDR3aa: CASSQDPDEQYF
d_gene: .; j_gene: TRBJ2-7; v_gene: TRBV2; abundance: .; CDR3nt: TGTGCCAGCATGGGGAAGGGACTTGATTCCTACGAGCAGTACTTC; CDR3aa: CASMGKGLDSYEQYF
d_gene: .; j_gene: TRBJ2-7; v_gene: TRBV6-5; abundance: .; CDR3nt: TGTGCCAGCAGTCCCCAGATAATCCCTCTCGAGCAGTACTTC; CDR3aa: CASSPQIIPLEQYF
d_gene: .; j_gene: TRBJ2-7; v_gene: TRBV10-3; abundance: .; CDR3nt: TGTGCCATCCGGGACACCTACAATGAGCAGTACTTC; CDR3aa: CAIRDTYNEQYF
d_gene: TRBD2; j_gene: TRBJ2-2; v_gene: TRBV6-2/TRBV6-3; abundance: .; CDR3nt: TGTGCCAGCAGTTACGGTAGCGGGAGAGTGAACACCGGGGAGCTGTTTTTT; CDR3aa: CASSYGSGRVNTGELFF
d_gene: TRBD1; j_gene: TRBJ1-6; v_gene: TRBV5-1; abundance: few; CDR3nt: TGCGCCAGCAGCTTGGAGCAGACAGGGGGGAATTCACCCCTCCACTTT; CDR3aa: CASSLEQTGGNSPLHF
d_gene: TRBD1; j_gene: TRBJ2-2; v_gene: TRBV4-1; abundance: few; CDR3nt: TGCGCCAGCAGCCATCTGACAGGGCATTTCACCGGGGAGCTGTTTTTT; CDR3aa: CASSHLTGHFTGELFF
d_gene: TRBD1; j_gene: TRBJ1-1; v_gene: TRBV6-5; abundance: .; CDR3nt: TGTGCCAGCAGTCACGGCGCAGGGGGCGGAACTGAAGCTTTCTTT; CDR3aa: CASSHGAGGGTEAFF
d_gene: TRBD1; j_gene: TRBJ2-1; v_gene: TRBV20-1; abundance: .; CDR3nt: TGCAGTGCTAGCGGACAGGGCAATGAGCAGTTCTTC; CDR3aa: CSASGQGNEQFF
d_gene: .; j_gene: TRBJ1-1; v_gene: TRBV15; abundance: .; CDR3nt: TGTGCCACCAGCAGAGCTCGGGAGTACACTGAAGCTTTCTTT; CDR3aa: CATSRAREYTEAFF
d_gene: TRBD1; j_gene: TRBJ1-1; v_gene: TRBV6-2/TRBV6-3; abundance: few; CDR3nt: TGTGCCAGCAGTCAGGGGGCCATGAACACTGAAGCTTTCTTT; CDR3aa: CASSQGAMNTEAFF